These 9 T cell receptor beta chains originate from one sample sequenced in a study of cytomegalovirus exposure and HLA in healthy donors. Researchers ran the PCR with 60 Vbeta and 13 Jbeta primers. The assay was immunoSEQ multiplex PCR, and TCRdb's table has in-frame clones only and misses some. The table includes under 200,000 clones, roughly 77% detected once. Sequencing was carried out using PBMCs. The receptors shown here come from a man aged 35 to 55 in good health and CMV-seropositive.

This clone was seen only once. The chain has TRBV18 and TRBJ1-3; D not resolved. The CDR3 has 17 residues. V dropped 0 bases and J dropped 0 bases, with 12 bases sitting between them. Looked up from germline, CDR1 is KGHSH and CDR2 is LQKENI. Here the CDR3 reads CASSPPSLEPSGNTIYF. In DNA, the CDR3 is TGTGCCAGCTCACCACCGAGCCTTGAGCCCTCTGGAAACACCATATATTTT.

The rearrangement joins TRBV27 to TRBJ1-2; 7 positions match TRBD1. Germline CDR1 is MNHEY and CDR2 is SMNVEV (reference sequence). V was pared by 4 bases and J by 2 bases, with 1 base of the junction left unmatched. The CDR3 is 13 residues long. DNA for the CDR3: TGTGCCAGCAGTTCCAGGGGGAACTATGGCTACACCTTC. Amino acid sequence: CASSSRGNYGYTF.

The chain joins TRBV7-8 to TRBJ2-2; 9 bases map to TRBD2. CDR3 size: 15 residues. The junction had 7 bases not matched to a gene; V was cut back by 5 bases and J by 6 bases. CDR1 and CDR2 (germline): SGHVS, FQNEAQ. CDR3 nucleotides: TGTGCCAGCAGCCTATTGACTAGCGGCCCCGGGGAGCTGTTTTTT. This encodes CASSLLTSGPGELFF.

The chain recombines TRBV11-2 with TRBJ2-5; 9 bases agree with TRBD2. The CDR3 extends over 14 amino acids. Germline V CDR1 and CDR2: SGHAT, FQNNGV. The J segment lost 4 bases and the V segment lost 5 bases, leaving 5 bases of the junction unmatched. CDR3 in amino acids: CASSRGLARETQYF. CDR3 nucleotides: TGTGCCAGCAGCCGGGGACTAGCTCGAGAGACCCAGTACTTC.

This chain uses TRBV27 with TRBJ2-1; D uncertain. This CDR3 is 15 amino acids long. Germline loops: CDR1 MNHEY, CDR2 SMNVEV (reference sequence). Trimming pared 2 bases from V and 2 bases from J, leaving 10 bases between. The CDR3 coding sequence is TGTGCCAGCAGTTTAACTAACGCGGCCTACAATGAGCAGTTCTTC. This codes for CASSLTNAAYNEQFF.

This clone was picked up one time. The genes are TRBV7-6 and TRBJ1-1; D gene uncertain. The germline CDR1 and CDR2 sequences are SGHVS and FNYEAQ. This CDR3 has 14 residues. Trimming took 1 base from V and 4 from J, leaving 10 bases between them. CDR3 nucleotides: TGTGCCAGCAGCTTAGGCCCAGACTCCACTGAAGCTTTCTTT. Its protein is CASSLGPDSTEAFF.

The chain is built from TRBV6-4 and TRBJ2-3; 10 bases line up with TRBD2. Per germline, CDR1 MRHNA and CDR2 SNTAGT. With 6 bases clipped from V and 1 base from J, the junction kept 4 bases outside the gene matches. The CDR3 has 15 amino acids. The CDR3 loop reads CASSPGTSGTDTQYF. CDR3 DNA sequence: TGTGCCAGCAGCCCGGGGACTAGCGGCACAGATACGCAGTATTTT.

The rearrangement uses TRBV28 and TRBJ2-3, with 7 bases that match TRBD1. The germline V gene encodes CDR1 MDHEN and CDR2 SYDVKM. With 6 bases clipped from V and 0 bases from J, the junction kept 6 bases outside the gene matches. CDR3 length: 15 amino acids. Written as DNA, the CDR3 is TGTGCCAGCAGGGGACAGACAGGTAGCACAGATACGCAGTATTTT. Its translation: CASRGQTGSTDTQYF.

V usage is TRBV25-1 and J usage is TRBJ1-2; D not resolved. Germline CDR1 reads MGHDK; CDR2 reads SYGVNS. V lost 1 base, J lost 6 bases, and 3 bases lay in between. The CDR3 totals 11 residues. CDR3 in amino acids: CASSESDGYTF. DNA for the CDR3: TGTGCCAGCAGTGAATCAGATGGCTACACCTTC.